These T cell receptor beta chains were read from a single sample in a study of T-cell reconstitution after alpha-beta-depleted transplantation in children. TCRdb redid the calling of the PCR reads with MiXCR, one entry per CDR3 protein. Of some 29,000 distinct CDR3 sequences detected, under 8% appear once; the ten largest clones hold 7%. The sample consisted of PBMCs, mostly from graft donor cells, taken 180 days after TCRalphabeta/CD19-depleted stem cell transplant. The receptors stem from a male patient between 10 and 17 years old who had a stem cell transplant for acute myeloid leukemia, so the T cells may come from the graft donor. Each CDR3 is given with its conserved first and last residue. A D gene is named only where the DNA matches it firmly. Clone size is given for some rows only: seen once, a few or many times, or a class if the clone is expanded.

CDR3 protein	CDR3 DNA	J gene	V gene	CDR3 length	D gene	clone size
CASSSPGTRFLNEQFF	TGTGCCAGCAGTTCTCCCGGGACTAGGTTTCTTAATGAGCAGTTCTTC	TRBJ2-1	TRBV27	16	TRBD2	many
CASSLLAGGGGNQPQHF	TGTGCCAGCAGTCTATTAGCAGGGGGCGGTGGCAATCAGCCCCAGCATTTT	TRBJ1-5	TRBV12-3/TRBV12-4	17	TRBD1	medium-sized
CASSFSDSYNEQFF	TGTGCCAGCAGCTTTTCGGACAGTTACAATGAGCAGTTCTTC	TRBJ2-1	TRBV5-5	14	.	many
CASSPHSEIAKNIQYF	TGTGCCAGCAGTCCGCACTCGGAGATAGCCAAAAACATTCAGTACTTC	TRBJ2-4	TRBV6-1	16	.	many
CASSQTQNTEAFF	TGTGCCAGCAGCCAAACACAGAACACTGAAGCTTTCTTT	TRBJ1-1	TRBV14	13	.	many
CASSLPTSGRNEQFF	TGTGCCAGCAGCTTACCCACTAGCGGGAGGAATGAGCAGTTCTTC	TRBJ2-1	TRBV7-2	15	TRBD2	many
CASSQLDNEQFF	TGTGCCAGCAGCCAGTTAGACAATGAGCAGTTCTTC	TRBJ2-1	TRBV3-1	12	.	.
CSANRDSLGTNEKLFF	TGCAGTGCTAATCGGGATTCCTTAGGAACTAATGAAAAACTGTTTTTT	TRBJ1-4	TRBV20-1	16	.	many
CASSSIRVGEQYF	TGTGCCAGCAGCTCAATTCGTGTTGGCGAGCAGTACTTC	TRBJ2-7	TRBV7-8	13	.	many
CASSSGRFFGELFF	TGTGCCAGCAGCTCGGGACGGTTTTTCGGGGAGCTGTTTTTT	TRBJ2-2	TRBV7-7	14	.	many
CASSVQATSGTNTGELFF	TGTGCCAGCTCAGTACAGGCTACTAGCGGGACGAACACCGGGGAGCTGTTTTTT	TRBJ2-2	TRBV18	18	TRBD2	many
CASSSTGGWRLPSTDTQYF	TGTGCCAGCAGCTCAACAGGGGGGTGGAGGCTTCCTAGCACAGATACGCAGTATTTT	TRBJ2-3	TRBV7-9	19	TRBD1	many
CASSLLASSYNEQFF	TGTGCCAGCAGCTTACTAGCGAGCTCCTACAATGAGCAGTTCTTC	TRBJ2-1	TRBV7-8	15	.	many
CASSPGGQGTRYEQYF	TGTGCCAGCAGTCCCGGGGGACAGGGGACTAGATACGAGCAGTACTTC	TRBJ2-7	TRBV6-2/TRBV6-3	16	TRBD1	medium-sized
CASSNKGQTNSPLHF	TGTGCCAGCAGCAATAAGGGACAGACTAATTCACCCCTCCACTTT	TRBJ1-6	TRBV27	15	TRBD1	many
CASSPPQGAVYEQYF	TGTGCCAGCAGCCCCCCACAGGGGGCAGTCTACGAGCAGTACTTC	TRBJ2-7	TRBV3-1	15	TRBD1	many
CSVRGGAEAFF	TGCAGCGTCCGTGGGGGGGCTGAAGCTTTCTTT	TRBJ1-1	TRBV29-1	11	.	many
CSVLPGTLNTEAFF	TGCAGCGTGCTTCCCGGGACATTGAACACTGAAGCTTTCTTT	TRBJ1-1	TRBV29-1	14	.	many
CASSRGSGMNTEAFF	TGTGCCAGCAGCCGGGGGTCGGGCATGAACACTGAAGCTTTCTTT	TRBJ1-1	TRBV7-9	15	.	many
CSARFSSYNSPLHF	TGCAGTGCCCGGTTCAGCTCCTATAATTCACCCCTCCACTTT	TRBJ1-6	TRBV20-1	14	.	many
CASIKGPGRSNTEAFF	TGTGCCAGCATCAAGGGCCCGGGGCGTTCGAACACTGAAGCTTTCTTT	TRBJ1-1	TRBV27	16	.	many
CASSLGTSGYNEQFF	TGTGCCAGCAGCTTAGGGACTAGCGGATACAATGAGCAGTTCTTC	TRBJ2-1	TRBV7-3	15	TRBD2	many
CSVEGRPPGDTQYF	TGCAGCGTTGAAGGGCGACCACCGGGAGATACGCAGTATTTT	TRBJ2-3	TRBV29-1	14	.	many
CASSRGWPQHF	TGTGCCAGCAGCAGGGGGTGGCCCCAGCATTTT	TRBJ1-5	TRBV12-3/TRBV12-4	11	TRBD1	many
CASSQGWAGGGNEQFF	TGTGCCAGCAGCCAAGGTTGGGCGGGAGGGGGCAATGAGCAGTTCTTC	TRBJ2-1	TRBV3-1	16	TRBD2	.
CASSLGLGGYQETQYF	TGTGCCAGCAGCTTAGGTCTGGGGGGTTACCAAGAGACCCAGTACTTC	TRBJ2-5	TRBV7-6	16	.	many
CSTFRDSYEQYF	TGCAGTACCTTCAGGGACAGCTACGAGCAGTACTTC	TRBJ2-7	TRBV20-1	12	TRBD1	.
CASTLGGQGNEKLFF	TGTGCCAGCACCTTAGGAGGACAGGGTAATGAAAAACTGTTTTTT	TRBJ1-4	TRBV28	15	TRBD1	many
CSARDGTSGRNEQFF	TGCAGTGCTAGAGATGGGACTAGCGGGAGGAATGAGCAGTTCTTC	TRBJ2-1	TRBV20-1	15	TRBD2	.
CAWSAGTSTDTQYF	TGTGCCTGGAGCGCCGGGACTAGCACAGATACGCAGTATTTT	TRBJ2-3	TRBV30	14	.	many
CASGPRGRGHNYGYTF	TGTGCCAGCGGCCCCAGGGGTAGGGGTCACAATTATGGCTACACCTTC	TRBJ1-2	TRBV4-2	16	.	few
CASSSTGVELYGYTF	TGTGCCAGCAGCTCGACAGGGGTTGAGCTTTATGGCTACACCTTC	TRBJ1-2	TRBV7-2	15	TRBD1	many
CASSPARRTSGFANTGELFF	TGTGCCAGCAGCCCGGCAAGGAGAACTAGCGGGTTCGCGAACACCGGGGAGCTGTTTTTT	TRBJ2-2	TRBV11-2	20	TRBD2	many
CASSYSKRGDTEAFF	TGTGCCAGCAGTTACTCGAAAAGGGGTGACACTGAAGCTTTCTTT	TRBJ1-1	TRBV6-5	15	.	many
CASSGQGVENTGELFF	TGTGCCAGCAGTGGACAGGGGGTAGAGAACACCGGGGAGCTGTTTTTT	TRBJ2-2	TRBV2	16	TRBD1	many
CSVKGGGRPGEQYF	TGCAGTGTGAAAGGGGGCGGACGCCCTGGCGAGCAGTACTTC	TRBJ2-7	TRBV20-1	14	TRBD1	many
CSVGGVNQPQHF	TGCAGCGTTGGAGGGGTCAATCAGCCCCAGCATTTT	TRBJ1-5	TRBV29-1	12	.	many
CASSSPPSGRMYF	TGTGCCAGCAGCTCCCCACCTAGCGGGAGAATGTATTTT	TRBJ2-3	TRBV7-2	13	TRBD2	medium-sized